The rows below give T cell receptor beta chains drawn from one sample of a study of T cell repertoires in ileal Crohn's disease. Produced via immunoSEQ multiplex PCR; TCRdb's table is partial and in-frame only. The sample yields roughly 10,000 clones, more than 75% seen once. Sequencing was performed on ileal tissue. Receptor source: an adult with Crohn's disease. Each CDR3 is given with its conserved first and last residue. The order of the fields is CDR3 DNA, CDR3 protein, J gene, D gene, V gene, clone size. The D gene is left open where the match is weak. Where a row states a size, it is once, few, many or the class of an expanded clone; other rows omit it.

CDR3 DNA: TGTGCCAGCAGCTATGGTTCCGACGTTTATGGCTACACCTTC
CDR3 protein: CASSYGSDVYGYTF
J gene: TRBJ1-2
D gene: -
V gene: TRBV7-9
clone size: few

CDR3 DNA: TGTGCCTGGAGTGGGGGACTCTCTAGCACAGATACGCAGTATTTT
CDR3 protein: CAWSGGLSSTDTQYF
J gene: TRBJ2-3
D gene: -
V gene: TRBV30
clone size: -

CDR3 DNA: TGTGCCAGCAGCCAATGGGGGGGATTGGTGGAGACCCAGTACTTC
CDR3 protein: CASSQWGGLVETQYF
J gene: TRBJ2-5
D gene: TRBD2
V gene: TRBV4-2
clone size: -

CDR3 DNA: TGTGCCAGCAGCTTGGCCGAGGGAGGAGGAGCTTTCTTT
CDR3 protein: CASSLAEGGGAFF
J gene: TRBJ1-1
D gene: -
V gene: TRBV5-6
clone size: -

CDR3 DNA: TGTGCCAGCAGCCAAGGGGGGCTAGGTGGCACCGGGGAGCTGTTTTTT
CDR3 protein: CASSQGGLGGTGELFF
J gene: TRBJ2-2
D gene: -
V gene: TRBV4-2
clone size: -

CDR3 DNA: TGTGCCAGCAGTGGAGTAGGCGGACGGCCCCAGCATTTT
CDR3 protein: CASSGVGGRPQHF
J gene: TRBJ1-5
D gene: -
V gene: TRBV6-1
clone size: -

CDR3 DNA: TGTGCCCGGAGTGGGGTTAGCACAGATACGCAGTATTTT
CDR3 protein: CARSGVSTDTQYF
J gene: TRBJ2-3
D gene: -
V gene: TRBV30
clone size: -

CDR3 DNA: TGTGCCTGGACCCCAGGGGGCGAGATCCAAGCTTTCTTT
CDR3 protein: CAWTPGGEIQAFF
J gene: TRBJ1-1
D gene: TRBD1
V gene: TRBV30
clone size: -

CDR3 DNA: TGTGCCACCAGCCCCCACGGGACAGGGGAGAGTGGCTACACCTTC
CDR3 protein: CATSPHGTGESGYTF
J gene: TRBJ1-2
D gene: TRBD1
V gene: TRBV15
clone size: -

CDR3 DNA: TGTGCCAGCAGCCGACAGGGGAGCACAGATACGCAGTATTTT
CDR3 protein: CASSRQGSTDTQYF
J gene: TRBJ2-3
D gene: TRBD1
V gene: TRBV6-1
clone size: -

CDR3 DNA: TGTGCCAGCAGTGAGGTCCGGACCTCTGGGGAGCAGTACTTC
CDR3 protein: CASSEVRTSGEQYF
J gene: TRBJ2-7
D gene: -
V gene: TRBV2
clone size: -

CDR3 DNA: TGCGCCAGCAGCTTGGGAAAAGGGTCGGAGACCCAGTACTTC
CDR3 protein: CASSLGKGSETQYF
J gene: TRBJ2-5
D gene: -
V gene: TRBV5-1
clone size: -

CDR3 DNA: TGTGCCAGCAGCTCCCCGGACAGGGTTGAGCAGTTCTTC
CDR3 protein: CASSSPDRVEQFF
J gene: TRBJ2-1
D gene: TRBD1
V gene: TRBV5-5
clone size: -

CDR3 DNA: TGTGCCAGCAGCCCGACAGGGAACTATGGCTACACCTTC
CDR3 protein: CASSPTGNYGYTF
J gene: TRBJ1-2
D gene: TRBD1
V gene: TRBV11-3
clone size: -

CDR3 DNA: TGCGCCAGCAGCCAAGAGACCATAAACGGGGAAGCTTTCTTT
CDR3 protein: CASSQETINGEAFF
J gene: TRBJ1-1
D gene: -
V gene: TRBV4-3
clone size: -

CDR3 DNA: TGTGCCACCAGCGAGGAGGGGGCGCGCGGTGGCTACACCTTC
CDR3 protein: CATSEEGARGGYTF
J gene: TRBJ1-2
D gene: TRBD1
V gene: TRBV15
clone size: medium-sized

CDR3 DNA: TGTGCCAGCAGCTCGCCCCAAACATTAGGCAGGGGACGAGGCTACACCTTC
CDR3 protein: CASSSPQTLGRGRGYTF
J gene: TRBJ1-2
D gene: -
V gene: TRBV5-4
clone size: -